This TCR beta chain was captured in a study of T-cell memory formation after mild COVID-19. Notes on the study in general: Some responding clones appeared in pre-infection memory, suggesting cross-reactive memory joined.

In regard to this clonotype: Antigen: not known.

Trimming at V came to 10 bases and at J to 0 bases, leaving 13 bases not matched to a gene. Germline CDR1 and CDR2: MGHDK and SYGVNS. The CDR3 is made up of 17 amino acids. MiXCR, applied by TCRdb to the 5' RACE reads, yields one record per CDR3 protein. The repertoire holds about 140,000 distinct CDR3 sequences, with 11% to 15% as singletons. The sequence was obtained from an adult woman who had mild COVID-19 (a few samples of this study predate the infection). Cell type and time point are not known. Sequenced sample: PBMCs or a T cell subset sorted from them (not recorded which). The chain recombines TRBV25-1 with TRBJ2-1; 9 positions match TRBD2. CDR3 in amino acids: CATSPRTSVSSYNEQFF. The CDR3, as DNA: TGTGCCACCTCCCCTCGGACTAGCGTTAGCTCCTACAATGAGCAGTTCTTC.